Listed here is a single T cell receptor (beta chain). Its antigen remains unknown. The data derive from a study of cytomegalovirus exposure and HLA in healthy donors. Each donor was nominally healthy when sampled (though unrecorded immune exposures were likely). This CDR3 has 15 residues. Germline V gives CDR1 MNHEY, CDR2 SMNVEV (reference sequence). Trimming removed 4 bases at V and 4 bases at J, with 14 bases between. Regarding the study as a whole: In most subjects, TCR beta sequences reportedly gave accurate predictions of HLA-A and HLA-B alleles. What a later analysis reportedly showed was that an Asian-associated ancestry cluster had fewer N-insertions than the approximately 670-donor mean.

Primers: 60 Vbeta forward and 13 Jbeta reverse. The protocol was immunoSEQ multiplex PCR, while the TCRdb copy is restricted to in-frame clones and leaves out a portion. Among fewer than 250,000 clones listed, around 80% were seen once. The sample was PBMCs. The chain links TRBV27 to TRBJ2-1, with a tentative D call TRBD2 (6 bases). The receptor comes from a man aged 35-49 years in good health and CMV-seropositive. The CDR3 spells CASSSAGWAYNEQFF. The CDR3 DNA follows: TGTGCCAGCAGTTCTGCGGGATGGGCTTACAATGAGCAGTTCTTC.